This T cell receptor (beta chain) was captured by sequencing in a study of shared clonotypes between healthy human individuals (dated by TCRdb to about 2020). In terms of the full investigation: The cohort included three men and two women between 18 and 49 years of age. The study deeply sequenced blood TCR repertoires of about five healthy adults to estimate repertoire size and the extent of clonotype sharing between individuals. Libraries were prepared and TCR repertoires were sequenced by different laboratories using diverse techniques, in order to increase sequencing depth and limit assay-specific biases. Leukapheresis yielded between about 0.9 and 10 billion PBMCs per donor.

The germline V gene sets CDR1 to SNHLY and CDR2 to FYNNEI. Between the V and J ends, shortened by 3 bases and 6 bases respectively, the junction contains 20 bases. The CDR3 has 16 amino acids, counting the end cysteine and phenylalanine. Only CDR3 DNA remains: 48 bases, in frame from the first base. Using the deep immunoSEQ assay, multiplex PCR amplified TCR CDR3 regions from genomic DNA. Extracted genomic DNA from each cell subset was spread evenly across all wells of several immunoSEQ 96-well plates, with each plate serving as a replicate. For unsorted PBMC, each replicate PCR was loaded with approximately 320 ng genomic DNA, equivalent to about 30,000 T cell genomes. Unsorted PBMC genomic DNA was sequenced across ten immunoSEQ deep assay plates. Purified libraries were quantified with a Qubit 3.0 fluorometer, sized on a Bioanalyzer 2100, and re-quantified with the KAPA Library Quantification kit. Every immunoSEQ 96-well plate was sequenced on a separate single-read 150-cycle Illumina NextSeq 550 flow cell. In the authors' own workflow: Because the immunoSEQ output held only junctional sequences and lacked quality scores, the filtering could not match the filtering applied to full-length reads. To assign V/J genes and CDR3, sequences were annotated using PyIR, a Python wrapper for IgBLAST v1.9, with IMGT germline references. Reads were removed for weak V/J assignments (E-value above 1e-6), missing CDR3, stop codons, out-of-frame junctions, or ambiguous translated residues. V3J clonotypes were defined as sequences sharing the same inferred V gene, J gene, and CDR3 amino acid sequence. To compute the percentage overlap between repertoires, the number of shared unique clonotypes was divided by the size of the smaller repertoire. Three approaches were used to assess repertoire richness: RTK rarefaction, the Chao1 estimator, and Recon v2.1 estimates of unobserved clonotypes. The table comes from immuneACCESS by way of TCRdb, which keeps in-frame sequences with V and J called. Part of the clones is missing from these tables; in studies checked, under half for an unresolved V gene and the rest for unknown reasons. V, J and clone size reflect that table, while D and trimming were determined from the DNA. The sample table holds more than 400,000 clones, of which more than 75% were seen once. Approximately 12% of the sample rests with the top ten.

The donors were healthy, HIV-negative adults with no recently reported acute infections or vaccinations. Every donor was a Caucasian adult residing in Nashville, Tennessee, USA. For unsorted samples, 75 million to 90 million PBMCs were counted and genomic DNA was extracted with the QIAamp DNA Blood Mini kit. After blood collection by leukapheresis, PBMCs were isolated using Ficoll-Histopaque density gradient centrifugation and then cryopreserved in the vapor phase of liquid nitrogen. As concerns this clone: The clone's antigen remains unknown. Base qualities were left out, and no much larger clone turns up one base away.

The research as a whole found: Sampling was restricted to blood, and TCR repertoires in tissue are likely to differ from TCR repertoires in blood. The genetic and exposure-history diversity represented was limited by the small number of donors. Pairwise subsampling led to the expectation that sequencing depth would affect the degree of clonotype sharing among donors.

The rearrangement combines TRBV2 with TRBJ1-1, and the D gene may be TRBD1, 6 bases matching. Sequenced input: PBMCs. This TCR came from a woman between 35 and 50 years old in good health. Some clones in this sample may be carry-over from other donors' samples. The sequenced DNA is TGTGCCAGCAGTGAGGGTTGGGGGGCGCGGACTTCTGAAGCTTTCTTT. It translates to CASSEGWGARTSEAFF. Beyond the CDR3, the reference TRBV2 and TRBJ1-1 genes provide the residues; the full variable domain reads: EPEVTQTPSHQVTQMGQEVILRCVPISNHLYFYWYRQILGQKVEFLVSFYNNEISEKSEIFDDQFSVERPDGSNFTLKIRSTKLEDSAMYFCASSEGWGARTSEAFFGQGTRLTVV.